This T cell receptor (beta chain) was retrieved from a study of cytomegalovirus exposure and HLA in healthy donors. Researchers ran the PCR with 60 Vbeta and 13 Jbeta primers. In the study's own analysis: Among the unique TCR beta chains that a later analysis counted, about 84 million in all, 10 million to 13 million were shared. The data were produced by immunoSEQ multiplex PCR, yet TCRdb's version contains in-frame clones alone and is incomplete. V and J calls and clone size are given by that table; D and trimming were obtained from the DNA. The data contain approximately 150,000 clones, less than 85% of them singletons. Sequencing input: PBMCs. This TCR was sampled from a man aged 45-60 years in good health and CMV-seropositive.

CDR3 sequence reads: CASRLVTGELFF. The CDR3 region has the DNA TGTGCCAGCAGACTCGTCACCGGGGAGCTGTTTTTT. The chain joins TRBV2 to TRBJ2-2; D not resolved. The CDR3 consists of 12 residues. CDR1 SNHLY and CDR2 FYNNEI come from the germline V gene. V lost 6 bases to trimming and J lost 4 bases, with 6 bases between them.